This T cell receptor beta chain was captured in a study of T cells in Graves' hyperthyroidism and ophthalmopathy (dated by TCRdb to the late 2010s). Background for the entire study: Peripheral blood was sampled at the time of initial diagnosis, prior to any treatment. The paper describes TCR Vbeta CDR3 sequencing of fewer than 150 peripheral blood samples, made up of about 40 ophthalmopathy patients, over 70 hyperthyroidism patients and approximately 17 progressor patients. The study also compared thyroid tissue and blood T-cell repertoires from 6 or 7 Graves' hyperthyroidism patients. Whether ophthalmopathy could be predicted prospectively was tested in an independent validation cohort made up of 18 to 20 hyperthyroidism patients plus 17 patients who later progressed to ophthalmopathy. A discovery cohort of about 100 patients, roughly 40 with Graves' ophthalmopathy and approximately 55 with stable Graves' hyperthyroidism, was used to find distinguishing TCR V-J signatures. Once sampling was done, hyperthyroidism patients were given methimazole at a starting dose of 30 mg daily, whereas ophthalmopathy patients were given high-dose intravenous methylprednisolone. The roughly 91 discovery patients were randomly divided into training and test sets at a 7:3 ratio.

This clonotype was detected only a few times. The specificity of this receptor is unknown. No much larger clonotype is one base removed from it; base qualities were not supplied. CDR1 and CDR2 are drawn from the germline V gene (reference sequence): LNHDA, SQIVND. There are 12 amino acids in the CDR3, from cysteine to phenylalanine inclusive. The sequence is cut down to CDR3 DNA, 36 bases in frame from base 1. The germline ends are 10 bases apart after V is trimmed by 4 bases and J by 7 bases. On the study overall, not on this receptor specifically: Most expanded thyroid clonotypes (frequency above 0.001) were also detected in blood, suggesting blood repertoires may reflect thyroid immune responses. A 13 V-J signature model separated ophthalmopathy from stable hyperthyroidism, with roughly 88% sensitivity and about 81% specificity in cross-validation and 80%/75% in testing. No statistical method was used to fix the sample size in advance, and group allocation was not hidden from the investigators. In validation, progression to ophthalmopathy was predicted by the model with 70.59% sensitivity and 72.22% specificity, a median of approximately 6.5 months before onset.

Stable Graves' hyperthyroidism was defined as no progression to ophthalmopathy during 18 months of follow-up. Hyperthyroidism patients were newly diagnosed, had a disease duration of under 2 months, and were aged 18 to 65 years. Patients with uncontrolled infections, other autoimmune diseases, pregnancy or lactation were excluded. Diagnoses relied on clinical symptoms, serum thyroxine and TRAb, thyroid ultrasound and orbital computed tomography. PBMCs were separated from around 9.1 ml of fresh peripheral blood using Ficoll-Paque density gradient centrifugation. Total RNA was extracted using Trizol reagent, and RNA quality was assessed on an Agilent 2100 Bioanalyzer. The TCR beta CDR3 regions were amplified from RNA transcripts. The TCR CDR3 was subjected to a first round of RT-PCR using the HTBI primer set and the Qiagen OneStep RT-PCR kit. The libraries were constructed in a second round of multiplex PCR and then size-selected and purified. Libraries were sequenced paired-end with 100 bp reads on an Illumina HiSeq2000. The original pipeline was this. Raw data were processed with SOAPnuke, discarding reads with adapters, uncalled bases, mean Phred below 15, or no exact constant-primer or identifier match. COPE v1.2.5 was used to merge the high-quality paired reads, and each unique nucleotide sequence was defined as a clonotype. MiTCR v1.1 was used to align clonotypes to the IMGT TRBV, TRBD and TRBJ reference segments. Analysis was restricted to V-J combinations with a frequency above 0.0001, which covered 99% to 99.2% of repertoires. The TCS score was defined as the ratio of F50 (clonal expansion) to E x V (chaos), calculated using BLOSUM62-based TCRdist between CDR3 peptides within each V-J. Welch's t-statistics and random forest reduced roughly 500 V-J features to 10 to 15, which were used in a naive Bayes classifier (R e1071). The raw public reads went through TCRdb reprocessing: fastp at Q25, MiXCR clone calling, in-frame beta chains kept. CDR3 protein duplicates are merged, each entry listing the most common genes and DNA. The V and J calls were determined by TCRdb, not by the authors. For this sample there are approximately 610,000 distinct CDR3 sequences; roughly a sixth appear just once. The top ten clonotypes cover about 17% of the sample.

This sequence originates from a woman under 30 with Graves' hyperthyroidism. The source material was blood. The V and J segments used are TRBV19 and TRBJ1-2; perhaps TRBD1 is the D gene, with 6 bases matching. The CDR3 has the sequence CASSRTGLGYTF. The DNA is TGTGCCAGTAGTAGAACAGGGCTTGGCTACACCTTC.